This paragraph reports one TCR beta chain. The target antigen is unknown. Using immunoSEQ multiplex PCR, the repertoire was profiled, and TCRdb retains in-frame clones only, with some absent. The sample yields approximately 33,000 clones, 84% seen once. These data come from a study of monozygotic twins with cystic fibrosis. Broader study findings: J usage was most co-twin-similar in 8 of 16 pairs, V in 13. Unrelated CF individuals shared fewer identical clonotypes than monozygotic CF twins.

Trimming left V 4 bases short and J 10 bases short, with 17 bases between. CDR3 length: 14 amino acids. In germline, CDR1 is KGHSH, CDR2 LQKENI. The sequence derives from a girl aged 2 to 10 with cystic fibrosis. The genes are TRBV18 and TRBJ1-5; TRBD1 might be the D (6 bases). The sample consisted of blood. CDR3 nucleotides: TGTGCCAGCTCACTAACAGGGAAGGGAGACCCCCAGCATTTT. Encoded protein: CASSLTGKGDPQHF.